This TCR beta chain appears in the sequencing data of a study of T-cell memory formation after mild COVID-19. Study background: Largely donor-specific sequence clusters came from a couple of donors.

TCRdb reprocessed the 5' RACE reads via MiXCR and lists one record per CDR3 protein. The sample has hundreds of thousands of distinct CDR3 sequences, roughly 26% seen once. Findings and limits, study-wide: Day 15 to 85 contracting clones showed balanced CD4/CD8; day 15 to 37 expanders favored CD4+. A second wave of clones peaked on day 37, and their SARS-CoV-2 specificity went unconfirmed.

Only a few counts were recorded for this clonotype. The antigen is unknown. The receptor was isolated from an adult woman who had mild COVID-19 (a few samples of this study predate the infection). Cell type and time point are not known. The sample taken for sequencing was PBMCs or a T cell subset sorted from them (not recorded which).

CDR3: CASSLYVPGTGVRETQYF. CDR3 bases: TGTGCCAGCAGTTTATACGTCCCCGGGACAGGGGTTAGGGAGACCCAGTACTTC. The V and J genes are TRBV27 and TRBJ2-5; 10 bases match TRBD1. J was trimmed by 5 bases and V by 1 base; bases with no gene match: 13. The CDR3 is 18 amino acids. Germline CDR1 MNHEY, CDR2 SMNVEV (reference sequence).